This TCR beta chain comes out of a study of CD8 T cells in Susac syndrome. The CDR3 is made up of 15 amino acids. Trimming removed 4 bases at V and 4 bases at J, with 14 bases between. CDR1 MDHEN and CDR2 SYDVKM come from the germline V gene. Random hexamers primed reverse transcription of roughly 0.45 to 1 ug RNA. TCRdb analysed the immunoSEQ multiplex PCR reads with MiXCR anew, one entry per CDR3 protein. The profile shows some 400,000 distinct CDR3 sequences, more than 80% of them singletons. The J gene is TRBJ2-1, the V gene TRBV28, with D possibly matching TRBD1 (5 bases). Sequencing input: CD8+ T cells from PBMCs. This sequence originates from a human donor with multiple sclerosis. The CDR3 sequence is CASSSRQRPYNEQFF. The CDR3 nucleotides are TGTGCCAGCAGTTCTCGACAGAGGCCATACAATGAGCAGTTCTTC.